This T cell receptor (beta chain) was identified during a study of T cell responses to AZD1222 COVID-19 vaccine. The table lists this clone with a few counts. CDR1 is SGHTA and CDR2 is FQGNSA in the germline V gene. The germline V and J ends were trimmed by 4 bases and 1 base, with 6 bases remaining between them. The CDR3 runs to 13 residues. Measured with immunoSEQ multiplex PCR; TCRdb has only the in-frame clones, and not every one. The sample includes some 130,000 clones, 75% to 90% seen only once; the top ten take over 7%. The chain uses TRBV7-2 and TRBJ2-3; the D is unclear. The sequencing used peripheral blood, collected on day 0 of AZD1222 vaccination. The TCR was taken from an adult in good health. CDR3 in DNA: TGTGCCAGCAGCTACCCCGGCACAGATACGCAGTATTTT. Translated, it gives CASSYPGTDTQYF. The variable domain in full, with the rest retrieved from reference TRBV7-2 and TRBJ2-3, is GAGVSQSPSNKVTEKGKDVELRCDPISGHTALYWYRQSLGQGLEFLIYFQGNSAPDKSGLPSDRFSAERTGGSVSTLTIQRTQQEDSAVYLCASSYPGTDTQYFGPGTRLTVL.